This TCR beta chain comes out of a study of blood T cell repertoires in COVID-19. About the research overall: Donors of Cohort 3 who recovered were those that had two negative PCRs, clearance, or symptom resolution. PBMCs, B-cell-depleted T cells, or T cells were the source of the cDNA or gDNA that made up the material.

This clone was picked up a small number of times. The CDR3 spans 15 residues. Deletions cut 0 bases from V and 4 bases from J, with 10 bases between. CDR1 and CDR2 from the germline V gene are LNHNV and YYDKDF (reference sequence). Per the original data handling: Nucleated cell number was recorded as an estimate derived from reference gene primer amplification. Data came from immunoSEQ multiplex PCR; TCRdb stores just in-frame clones and leaves some out. The DNA was the basis for D and trimming; V, J and clone size are from that table. The table includes a few hundred thousand clones, 88% detected once.

This chain connects TRBV15 to TRBJ1-3; weak D call: TRBD1 (6 bases). The sequenced sample was PBMCs or T cells enriched from blood (not recorded which). The TCR sequence derives from an older woman in a cohort exposed to, infected with or recovered from COVID-19 (not recorded which). The CDR3 region has the DNA TGTGCCACCAGCAGAGACGGACAGCCGGGAAACACCATATATTTT. Translation gives CATSRDGQPGNTIYF.